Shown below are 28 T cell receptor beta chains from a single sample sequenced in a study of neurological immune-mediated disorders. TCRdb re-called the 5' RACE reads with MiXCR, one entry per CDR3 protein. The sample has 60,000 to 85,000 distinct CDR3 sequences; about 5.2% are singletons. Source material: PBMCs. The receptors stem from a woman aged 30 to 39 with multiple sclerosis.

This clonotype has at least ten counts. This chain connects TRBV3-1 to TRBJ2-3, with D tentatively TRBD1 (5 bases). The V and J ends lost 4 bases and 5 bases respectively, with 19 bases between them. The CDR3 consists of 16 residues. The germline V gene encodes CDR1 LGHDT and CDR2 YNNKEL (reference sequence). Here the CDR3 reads CASSPSPSRVGDTQYF. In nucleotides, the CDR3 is TGTGCCAGCAGCCCAAGCCCCTCCAGGGTAGGAGATACGCAGTATTTT.

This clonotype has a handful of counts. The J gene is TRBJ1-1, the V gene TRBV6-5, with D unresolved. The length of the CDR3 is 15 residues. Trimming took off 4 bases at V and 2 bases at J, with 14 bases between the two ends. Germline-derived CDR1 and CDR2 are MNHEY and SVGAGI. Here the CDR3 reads CASSFVLSGNTEAFF. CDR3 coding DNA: TGTGCCAGCAGTTTCGTTTTGTCAGGTAACACTGAAGCTTTCTTT.

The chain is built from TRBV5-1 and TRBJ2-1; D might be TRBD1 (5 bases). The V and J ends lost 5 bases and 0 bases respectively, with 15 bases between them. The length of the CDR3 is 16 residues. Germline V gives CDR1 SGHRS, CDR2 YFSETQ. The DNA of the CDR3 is TGCGCCAGCAGTCGGGTACAGGTCATCTCCTACAATGAGCAGTTCTTC. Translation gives CASSRVQVISYNEQFF.

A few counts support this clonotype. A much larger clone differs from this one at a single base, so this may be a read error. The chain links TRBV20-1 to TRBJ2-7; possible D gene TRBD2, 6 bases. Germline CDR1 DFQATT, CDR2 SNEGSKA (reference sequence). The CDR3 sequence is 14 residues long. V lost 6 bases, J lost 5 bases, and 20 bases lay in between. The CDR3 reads CSAGGWPRTDEQYF. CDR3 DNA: TGCAGTGCCGGGGGATGGCCCCGGACCGACGAGCAGTACTTC.

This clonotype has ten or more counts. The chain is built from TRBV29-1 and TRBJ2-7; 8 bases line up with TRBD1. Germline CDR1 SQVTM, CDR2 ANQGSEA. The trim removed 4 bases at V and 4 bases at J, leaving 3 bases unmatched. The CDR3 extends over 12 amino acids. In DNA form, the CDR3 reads TGCAGCGTTGGTCAGGGGGCATACGAGCAGTACTTC. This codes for CSVGQGAYEQYF.

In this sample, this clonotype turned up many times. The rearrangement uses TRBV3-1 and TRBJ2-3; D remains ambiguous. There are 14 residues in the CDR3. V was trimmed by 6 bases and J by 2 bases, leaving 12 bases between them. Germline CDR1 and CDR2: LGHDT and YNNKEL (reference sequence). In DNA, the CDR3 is TGTGCCAGCAGTCCCACTCGGGCCACAGATACGCAGTATTTT. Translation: CASSPTRATDTQYF.

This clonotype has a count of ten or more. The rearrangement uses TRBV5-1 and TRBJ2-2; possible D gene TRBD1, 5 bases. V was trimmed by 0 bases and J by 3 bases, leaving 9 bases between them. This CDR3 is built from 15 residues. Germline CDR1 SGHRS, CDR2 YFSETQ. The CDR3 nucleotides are TGCGCCAGCAGCTTGGGATGGGGCGACACCGGGGAGCTGTTTTTT. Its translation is CASSLGWGDTGELFF.

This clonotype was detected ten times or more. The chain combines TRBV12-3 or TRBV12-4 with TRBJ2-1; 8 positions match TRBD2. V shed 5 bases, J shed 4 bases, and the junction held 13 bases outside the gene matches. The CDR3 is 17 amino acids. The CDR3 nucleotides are TGTGCCAGCAGTCCCTTCTCCGGGGGGGGGCCGTACAATGAGCAGTTCTTC. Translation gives CASSPFSGGGPYNEQFF.

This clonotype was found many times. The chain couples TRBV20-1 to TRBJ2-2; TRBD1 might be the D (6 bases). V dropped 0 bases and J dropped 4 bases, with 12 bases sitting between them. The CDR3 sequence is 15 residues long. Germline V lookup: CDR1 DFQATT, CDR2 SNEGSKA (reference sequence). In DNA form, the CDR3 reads TGCAGTGCTAGAGACGACAGGTGGAGCACCGGGGAGCTGTTTTTT. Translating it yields CSARDDRWSTGELFF.

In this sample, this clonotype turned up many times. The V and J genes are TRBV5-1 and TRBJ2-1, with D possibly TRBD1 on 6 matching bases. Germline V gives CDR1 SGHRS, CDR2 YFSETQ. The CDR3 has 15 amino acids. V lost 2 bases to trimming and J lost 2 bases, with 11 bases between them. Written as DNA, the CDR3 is TGCGCCAGCAGCTTCGGCGCAGGGGCCTACAATGAGCAGTTCTTC. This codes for CASSFGAGAYNEQFF. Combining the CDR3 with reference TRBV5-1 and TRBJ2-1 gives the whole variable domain KAGVTQTPRYLIKTRGQQVTLSCSPISGHRSVSWYQQTPGQGLQFLFEYFSETQRNKGNFPGRFSGRQFSNSRSEMNVSTLELGDSALYLCASSFGAGAYNEQFFGPGTRLTVL.

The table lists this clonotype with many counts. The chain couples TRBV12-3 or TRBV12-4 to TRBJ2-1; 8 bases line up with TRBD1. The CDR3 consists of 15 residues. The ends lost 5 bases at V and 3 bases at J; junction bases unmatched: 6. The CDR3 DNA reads TGTGCCAGCAGTCCCGGACAGGGAAGCTACAATGAGCAGTTCTTC. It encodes CASSPGQGSYNEQFF.

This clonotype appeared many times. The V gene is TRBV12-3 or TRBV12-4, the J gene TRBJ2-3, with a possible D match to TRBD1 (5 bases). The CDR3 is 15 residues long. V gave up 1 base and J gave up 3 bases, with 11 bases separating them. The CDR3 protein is CASSLGGRRTDTQYF. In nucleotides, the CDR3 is TGTGCCAGCAGTTTAGGGGGCAGGCGGACAGATACGCAGTATTTT.

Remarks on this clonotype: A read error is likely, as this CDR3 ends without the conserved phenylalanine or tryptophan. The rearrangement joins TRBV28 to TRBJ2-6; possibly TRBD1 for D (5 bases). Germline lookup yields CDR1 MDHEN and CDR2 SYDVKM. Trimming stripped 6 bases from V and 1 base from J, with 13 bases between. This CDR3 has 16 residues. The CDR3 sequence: CASSPNRQSGANVLTN. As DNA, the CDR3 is TGTGCCAGCAGCCCTAATCGACAGTCTGGGGCCAACGTCCTGACTAAC.

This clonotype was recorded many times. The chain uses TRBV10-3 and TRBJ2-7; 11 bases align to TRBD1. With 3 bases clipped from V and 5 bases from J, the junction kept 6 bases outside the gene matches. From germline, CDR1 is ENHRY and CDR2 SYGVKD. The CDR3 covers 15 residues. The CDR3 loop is CAISDAGTGGHEQYV. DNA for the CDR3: TGTGCCATCAGTGATGCCGGGACAGGGGGACACGAGCAGTACGTC.

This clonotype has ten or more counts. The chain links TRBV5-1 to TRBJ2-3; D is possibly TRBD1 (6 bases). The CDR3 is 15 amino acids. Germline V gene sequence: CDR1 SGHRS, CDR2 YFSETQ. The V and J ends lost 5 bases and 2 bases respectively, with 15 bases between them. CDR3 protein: CASSRGDTLTDTQYF. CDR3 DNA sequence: TGCGCCAGCAGTAGAGGGGACACCCTCACAGATACGCAGTATTTT.

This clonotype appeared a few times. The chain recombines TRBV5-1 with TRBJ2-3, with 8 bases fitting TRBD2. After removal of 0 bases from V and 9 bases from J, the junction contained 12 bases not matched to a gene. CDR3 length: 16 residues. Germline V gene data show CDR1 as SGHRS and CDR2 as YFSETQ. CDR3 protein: CASSLEVLAGAGTQYF. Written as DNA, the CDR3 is TGCGCCAGCAGCTTGGAAGTCCTAGCGGGTGCTGGAACGCAGTATTTT.

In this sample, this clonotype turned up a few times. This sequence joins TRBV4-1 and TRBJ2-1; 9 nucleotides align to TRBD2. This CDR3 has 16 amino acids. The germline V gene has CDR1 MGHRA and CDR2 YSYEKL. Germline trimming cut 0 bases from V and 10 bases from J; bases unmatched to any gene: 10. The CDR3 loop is CASSQDSLAGTGEQFF. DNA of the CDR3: TGCGCCAGCAGCCAAGATTCACTAGCGGGTACAGGCGAGCAGTTCTTC.

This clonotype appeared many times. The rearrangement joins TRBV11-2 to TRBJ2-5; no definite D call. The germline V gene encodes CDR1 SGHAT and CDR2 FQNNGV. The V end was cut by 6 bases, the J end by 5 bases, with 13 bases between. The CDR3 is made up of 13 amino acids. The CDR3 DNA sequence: TGTGCCAGCAGGGGCAGTGTTTACGAGACCCAGTACTTC. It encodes CASRGSVYETQYF.

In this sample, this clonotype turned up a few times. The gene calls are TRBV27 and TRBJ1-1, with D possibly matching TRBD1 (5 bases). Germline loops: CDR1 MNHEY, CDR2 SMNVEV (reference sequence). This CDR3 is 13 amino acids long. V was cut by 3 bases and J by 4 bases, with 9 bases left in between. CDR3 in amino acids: CASSLQGTTEAFF. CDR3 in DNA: TGTGCCAGCAGTTTGCAAGGGACCACTGAAGCTTTCTTT.

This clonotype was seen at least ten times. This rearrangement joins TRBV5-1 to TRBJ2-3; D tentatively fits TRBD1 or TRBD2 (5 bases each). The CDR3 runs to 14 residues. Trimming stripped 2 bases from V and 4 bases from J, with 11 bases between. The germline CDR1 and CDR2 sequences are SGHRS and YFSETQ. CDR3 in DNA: TGCGCCAGCAGCTTAGGCAGGGAGCCAGATACGCAGTATTTT. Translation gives CASSLGREPDTQYF.

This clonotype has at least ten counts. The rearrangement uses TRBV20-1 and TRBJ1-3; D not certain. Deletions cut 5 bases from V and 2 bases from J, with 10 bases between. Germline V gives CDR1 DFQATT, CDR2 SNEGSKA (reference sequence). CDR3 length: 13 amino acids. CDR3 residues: CSAPHPAGNTIYF. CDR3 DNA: TGCAGTGCTCCACATCCCGCTGGAAACACCATATATTTT.

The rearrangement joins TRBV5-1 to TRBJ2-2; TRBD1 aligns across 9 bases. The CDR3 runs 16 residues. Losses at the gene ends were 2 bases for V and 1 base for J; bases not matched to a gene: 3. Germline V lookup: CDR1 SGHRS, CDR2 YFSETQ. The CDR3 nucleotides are TGCGCCAGCAGCTTACGGACAGGGGTGAACACCGGGGAGCTGTTTTTT. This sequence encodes CASSLRTGVNTGELFF.

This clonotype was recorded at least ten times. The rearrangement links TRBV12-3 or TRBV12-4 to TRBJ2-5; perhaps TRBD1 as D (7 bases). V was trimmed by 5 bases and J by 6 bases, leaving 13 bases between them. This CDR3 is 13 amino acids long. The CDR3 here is CASSASGGKTQYF. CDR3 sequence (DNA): TGTGCCAGCAGTGCGTCAGGGGGGAAGACCCAGTACTTC.

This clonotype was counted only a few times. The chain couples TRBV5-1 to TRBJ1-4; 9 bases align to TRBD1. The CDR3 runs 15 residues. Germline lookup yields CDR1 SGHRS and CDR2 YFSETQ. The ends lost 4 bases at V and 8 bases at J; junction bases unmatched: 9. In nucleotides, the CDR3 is TGCGCCAGCAGCCGCGGACAGGGGCGGGGGGAAAAACTGTTTTTT. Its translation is CASSRGQGRGEKLFF.

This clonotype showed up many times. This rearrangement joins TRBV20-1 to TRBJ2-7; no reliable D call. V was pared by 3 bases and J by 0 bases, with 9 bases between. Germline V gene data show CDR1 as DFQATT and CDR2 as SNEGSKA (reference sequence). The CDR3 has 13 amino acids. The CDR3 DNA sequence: TGCAGTGCTAGTACCGAGAGCTCCTACGAGCAGTACTTC. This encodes CSASTESSYEQYF.

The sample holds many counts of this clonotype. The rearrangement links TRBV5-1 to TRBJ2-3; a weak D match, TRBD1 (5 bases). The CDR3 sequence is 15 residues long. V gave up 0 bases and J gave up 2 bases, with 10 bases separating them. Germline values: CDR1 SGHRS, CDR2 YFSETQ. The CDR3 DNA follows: TGCGCCAGCAGCTTGGGGGCAGGGAACACAGATACGCAGTATTTT. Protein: CASSLGAGNTDTQYF.

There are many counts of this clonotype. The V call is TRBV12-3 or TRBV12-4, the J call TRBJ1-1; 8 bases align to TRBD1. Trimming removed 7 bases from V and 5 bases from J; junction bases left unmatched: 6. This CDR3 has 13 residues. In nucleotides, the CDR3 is TGTGCCAGCACGAGGCAGGGGGCGACTGAAGCTTTCTTT. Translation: CASTRQGATEAFF.

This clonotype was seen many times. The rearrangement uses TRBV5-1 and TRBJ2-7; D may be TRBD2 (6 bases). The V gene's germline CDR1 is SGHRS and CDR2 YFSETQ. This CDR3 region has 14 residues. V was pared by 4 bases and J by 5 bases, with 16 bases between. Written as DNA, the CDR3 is TGCGCCAGCAGCCCCCCGGGGGTTCGCAACGAGCAGTACTTC. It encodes CASSPPGVRNEQYF.